This TCR beta chain was documented in a study of Ad26.COV2.S vaccination and SARS-CoV-2 variants. Across the whole study: Sample donor was a member of the COV1001 Ad26.COV2.S trial arm.

Findings and caveats of the study: Responses of spike-specific T cells (both CD8+ and CD4+) reportedly showed substantial breadth after vaccination. Using TCR breadth and depth analyses may have led to underestimated total T cell responses.

Remarks on this clone: Its antigen is unidentified. The junction departs from the called germline gene at one end, perhaps through a read error.

The protocol was immunoSEQ multiplex PCR, while the TCRdb copy is restricted to in-frame clones and leaves out a portion. In the table there are fewer than 400,000 clones, roughly nine tenths of which are singletons. Noted treatment: around 19 received Ad26.COV2.S at low or high dose, single or two shots; 5 received placebo; per-sample allocation not given. Samples came from day 63 after the first vaccine or placebo injection. Ad26.COV2.S expressed prefusion-stabilized spike from the original Wuhan strain. The clonotype originates from a person between 18 and 65 years old who received the Ad26.COV2.S COVID-19 vaccine or a placebo. This specimen consisted of peripheral blood, obtained in a trial of Ad26.COV2.S vaccine versus placebo.

The CDR3 nucleotides are TGCGCCAGCAGCCAAGAACTCGAACTCGCCCTACAGGGGGTCTTC. It yields the protein CASSQELELALQGVF. The chain employs TRBV4-1 and TRBJ1-2; TRBD1 agrees at 8 bases. Germline V CDR1 and CDR2: MGHRA, YSYEKL. The CDR3 loop spans 15 amino acids.